This T cell receptor beta chain is drawn from a study of PD-1 and CTLA-4 blockade in melanoma. Profiled with immunoSEQ multiplex PCR; TCRdb holds only in-frame clones, not every one. The sample has some 11,000 clones, about four fifths seen once. The ends were cut back, 5 bases at V and 1 base at J, with 11 bases in the middle. In germline, CDR1 is SNHLY, CDR2 FYNNEI. The CDR3 extends over 14 amino acids. This chain joins TRBV2 and TRBJ1-1, with D unresolved. The sequence was obtained from a human donor with melanoma. The sample here was CD8+ T cells from peripheral blood, taken from a patient given anti-PD-1 treatment. DNA of the CDR3: TGTGCCAGCAGTCCTCCCCCCACGAACACTGAAGCTTTCTTT. It specifies CASSPPPTNTEAFF.